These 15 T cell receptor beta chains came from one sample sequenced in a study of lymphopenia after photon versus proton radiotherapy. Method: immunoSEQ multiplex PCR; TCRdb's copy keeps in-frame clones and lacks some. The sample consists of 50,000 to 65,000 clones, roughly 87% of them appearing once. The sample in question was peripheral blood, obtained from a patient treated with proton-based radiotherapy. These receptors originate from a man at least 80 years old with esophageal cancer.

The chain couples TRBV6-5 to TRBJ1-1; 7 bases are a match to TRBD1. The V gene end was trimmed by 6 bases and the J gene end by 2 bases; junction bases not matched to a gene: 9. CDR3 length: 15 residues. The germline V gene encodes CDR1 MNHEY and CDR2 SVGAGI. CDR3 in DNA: TGTGCCAGCAGAAATACCGGGACAGCAAACACTGAAGCTTTCTTT. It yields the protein CASRNTGTANTEAFF.

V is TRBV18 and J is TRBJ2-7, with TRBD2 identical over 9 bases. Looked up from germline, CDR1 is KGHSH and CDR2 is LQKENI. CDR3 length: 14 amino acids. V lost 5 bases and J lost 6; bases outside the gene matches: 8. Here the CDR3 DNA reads TGTGCCAGCTCAGGTCTTGCGGGGGGGAGCGAGCAGTACTTC. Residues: CASSGLAGGSEQYF.

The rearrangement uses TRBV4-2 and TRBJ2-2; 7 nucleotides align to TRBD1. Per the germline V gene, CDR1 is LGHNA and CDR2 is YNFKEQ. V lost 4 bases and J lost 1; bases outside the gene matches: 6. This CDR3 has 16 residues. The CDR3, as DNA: TGTGCCAGCAGCCTTTCCGGGACAGAGAACACCGGGGAGCTGTTTTTT. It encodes CASSLSGTENTGELFF.

The CDR3 DNA reads TGTGCCAGCAGCGAGGGACAGACTAGCAATCAGCCCCAGCATTTT. It translates to CASSEGQTSNQPQHF. This chain joins TRBV11-2 and TRBJ1-5; the match to TRBD1 covers 7 bases. V lost 5 bases to trimming and J lost 0 bases; unmatched junction nucleotides: 4. CDR1 is SGHAT and CDR2 is FQNNGV in the germline V gene. The CDR3 runs to 15 residues.

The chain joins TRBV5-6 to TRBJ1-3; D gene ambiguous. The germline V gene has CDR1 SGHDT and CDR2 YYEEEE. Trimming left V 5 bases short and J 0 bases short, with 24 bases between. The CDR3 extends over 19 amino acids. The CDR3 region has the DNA TGTGCCAGCAGTTACGTCGGTGGCACCAAATTATACTCTGGAAACACCATATATTTT. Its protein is CASSYVGGTKLYSGNTIYF.

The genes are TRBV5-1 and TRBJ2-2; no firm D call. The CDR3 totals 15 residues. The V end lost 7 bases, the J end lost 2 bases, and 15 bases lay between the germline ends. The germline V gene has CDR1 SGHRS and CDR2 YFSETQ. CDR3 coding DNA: TGCGCCAGCCGTCCCAGGTACAGAAACACCGGGGAGCTGTTTTTT. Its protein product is CASRPRYRNTGELFF.

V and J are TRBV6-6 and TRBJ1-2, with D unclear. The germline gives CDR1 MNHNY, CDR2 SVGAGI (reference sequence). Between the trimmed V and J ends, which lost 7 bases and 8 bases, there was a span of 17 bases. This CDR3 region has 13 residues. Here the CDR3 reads CASTPGTDRGYTF. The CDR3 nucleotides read TGTGCCAGCACCCCCGGTACAGACCGAGGCTACACCTTC.

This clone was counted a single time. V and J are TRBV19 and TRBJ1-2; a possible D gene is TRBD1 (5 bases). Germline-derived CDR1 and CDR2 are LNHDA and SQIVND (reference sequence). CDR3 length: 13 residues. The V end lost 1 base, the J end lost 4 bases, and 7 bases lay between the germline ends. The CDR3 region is CASSIGGSYGYTF. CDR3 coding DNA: TGTGCCAGTAGTATAGGGGGGAGCTATGGCTACACCTTC.

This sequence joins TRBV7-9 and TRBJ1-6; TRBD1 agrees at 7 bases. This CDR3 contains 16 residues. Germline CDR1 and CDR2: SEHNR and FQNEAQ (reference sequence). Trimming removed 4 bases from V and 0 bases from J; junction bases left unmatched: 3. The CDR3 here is CASSSPGGSYNSPLHF. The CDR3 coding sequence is TGTGCCAGCAGCTCACCAGGGGGCTCCTATAATTCACCCCTCCACTTT.

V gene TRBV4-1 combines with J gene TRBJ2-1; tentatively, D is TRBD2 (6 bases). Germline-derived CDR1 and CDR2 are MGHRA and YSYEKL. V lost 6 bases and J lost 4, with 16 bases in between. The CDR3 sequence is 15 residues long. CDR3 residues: CASSPFGLPYNEQFF. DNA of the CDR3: TGCGCCAGCAGTCCTTTTGGACTACCATACAATGAGCAGTTCTTC.

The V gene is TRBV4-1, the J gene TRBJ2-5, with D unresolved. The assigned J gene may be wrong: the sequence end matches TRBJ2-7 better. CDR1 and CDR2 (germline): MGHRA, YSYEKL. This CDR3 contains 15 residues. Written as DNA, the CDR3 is TGCGCCAGCAGCCAAGACGTCCCGGAAACCTACGAGCAGTACTTC. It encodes CASSQDVPETYEQYF.

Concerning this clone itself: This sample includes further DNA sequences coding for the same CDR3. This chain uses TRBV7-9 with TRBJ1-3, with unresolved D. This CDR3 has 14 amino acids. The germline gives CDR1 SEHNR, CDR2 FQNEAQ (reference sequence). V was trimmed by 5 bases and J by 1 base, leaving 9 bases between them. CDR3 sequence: CASSTRASGNTIYF. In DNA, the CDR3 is TGTGCCAGCAGCACCCGGGCGTCTGGAAACACCATATATTTT.

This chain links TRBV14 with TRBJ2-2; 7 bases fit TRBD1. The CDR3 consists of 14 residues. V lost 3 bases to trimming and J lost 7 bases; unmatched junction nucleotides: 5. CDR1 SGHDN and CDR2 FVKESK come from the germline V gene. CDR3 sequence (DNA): TGTGCCAGCAGCCATACAGGGGTCCGCGGGGAGCTGTTTTTT. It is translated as CASSHTGVRGELFF. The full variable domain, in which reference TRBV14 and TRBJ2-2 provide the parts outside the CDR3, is EAGVTQFPSHSVIEKGQTVTLRCDPISGHDNLYWYRRVMGKEIKFLLHFVKESKQDESGMPNNRFLAERTGGTYSTLKVQPAELEDSGVYFCASSHTGVRGELFFGEGSRLTVL.

CDR3 amino acids: CASSPLGRGRESYEQYF. For the CDR3, the DNA is TGTGCCAGCTCACCACTTGGGAGGGGGCGAGAAAGCTACGAGCAGTACTTC. The rearrangement joins TRBV18 to TRBJ2-7, with D perhaps TRBD1 or TRBD2 (7 bases each). With 1 base removed from V and 3 bases from J, the gap between germline ends came to 19 bases. This CDR3 has 17 residues. Germline V gives CDR1 KGHSH, CDR2 LQKENI.

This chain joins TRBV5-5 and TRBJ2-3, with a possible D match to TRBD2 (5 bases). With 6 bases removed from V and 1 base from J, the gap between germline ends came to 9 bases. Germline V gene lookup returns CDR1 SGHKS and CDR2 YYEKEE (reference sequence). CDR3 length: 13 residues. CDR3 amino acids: CASTLGGTDTQYF. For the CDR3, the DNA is TGTGCCAGCACCCTCGGGGGCACAGATACGCAGTATTTT.